One and the same sample provided the 8 T cell receptor beta chains below, sequenced in a study of tumor-infiltrating lymphocytes in primary liver carcinoma. It was unsorted whole blood that yielded blood RNA, and germline DNA was also extracted. The investigators made TCR beta cDNA from approximately 510 ng total RNA, using a constant-region primer. Investigators got TCR beta libraries out of three nested multiplex PCR rounds, done with slightly modified ARM-PCR. Primers for the first two PCR rounds were TRBV1-TRBV30 forward primers and a C-beta reverse primer (roughly 10 cycles per round). TCRdb re-analysed the multiplex PCR reads in MiXCR, keeping a single row per CDR3 protein. The sample has approximately 310,000 distinct CDR3 sequences, 65% seen once; the top ten hold approximately 9.4%. The sample comprised peripheral blood. The receptors originated from a man in his forties or fifties with primary liver carcinoma and hepatitis B virus infection.

Worth noting for this clonotype: A single base separates this from a much larger clone, so it may be a read error. The V and J genes are TRBV12-3 or TRBV12-4 and TRBJ2-7; 10 nucleotides agree with TRBD1. The CDR3 is 15 residues long. Trimming removed 5 bases from V and 7 bases from J; junction bases left unmatched: 11. Here the CDR3 reads CASSEGDRGLWEQYF. The DNA of the CDR3 is TGTGCCAGCAGTGAAGGGGACAGGGGATTGTGGGAGCAGTACTTC.

Notes on this clonotype: A clone one base away is much larger, so this may be a read error. The chain uses TRBV5-4 and TRBJ2-1; D might be TRBD2 (5 bases). CDR3 length equals 14 residues. Germline V gene data show CDR1 as SGHNT and CDR2 as YYREEE (reference sequence). The CDR3 protein is CASSLVKTNNEQLF. Written as DNA, the CDR3 is TGTGCCAGCAGCCTCGTCAAGACTAACAATGAGCAGCTCTTC.

This clonotype was seen a few times. The chain is built from TRBV6-1 and TRBJ2-7; D unresolved. Trimming stripped 3 bases from V and 1 base from J, with 10 bases between. Germline values: CDR1 MNHNS, CDR2 SASEGT. The CDR3 totals 14 residues. The CDR3: CASSDWFRSYEQYF. The CDR3 DNA reads as TGTGCCAGCAGTGATTGGTTCAGGTCCTACGAGCAGTACTTC.

Note on this clonotype: One end of the junction varies from germline; a read error may be responsible. The J gene is TRBJ2-2, the V gene TRBV4-2, with a possible D match to TRBD2 (6 bases). The CDR3 consists of 17 residues. Germline CDR1 is LGHNA and CDR2 is YNFKEQ. CDR3 in DNA: TGTGCCAACAGCCATGAACGTCTCGGGAGTAACACCGGGGAACTGTTTTTT. Translation gives CANSHERLGSNTGELFF.

This clonotype has a single count. This sequence may be a read error, since a much larger clone differs from it by one base. Because the CDR3 is missing its conserved closing phenylalanine or tryptophan, this is likely a read error. The chain employs TRBV6-5 and TRBJ2-7; D gene uncertain. The V gene's germline CDR1 is MNHEY and CDR2 SVGAGI. This CDR3 contains 15 residues. V was pared by 2 bases and J by 5 bases, with 16 bases between. The chain's CDR3 is CASSYRAPGSNEQYL. CDR3 nucleotide sequence: TGTGCCAGCAGTTACAGGGCCCCCGGATCGAACGAGCAGTACCTC.

A word on this clonotype: Possible read error: a much larger clone is one base away. This sequence joins TRBV6-5 and TRBJ2-2; TRBD1 agrees at 7 bases. The CDR3 is 14 amino acids. Germline lookup yields CDR1 MNHEY and CDR2 SVGAGI. CDR3 nucleotides: TGTGGCAGCAGTAGGACAGGGAACACCGGGGAGCTGTTTTTT. It is translated as CGSSRTGNTGELFF.

Comments on this clonotype: A much bigger clone sits one base away, suggesting this may be a read error. The gene calls are TRBV12-3 or TRBV12-4 and TRBJ2-5, with 8 bases aligning to TRBD2. CDR3 length: 14 amino acids. CDR3 in DNA: TGTGCCAGCATCACGGGAGGGATTGAAGAGACCCAGCACTTC. Amino acids: CASITGGIEETQHF.

On this clonotype itself: At one end, the junction sequence differs from germline, possibly due to a read error. The gene calls are TRBV5-4 and TRBJ2-2, with TRBD1 matching 7 bases. CDR1 is SGHNT and CDR2 is YYREEE in the germline V gene (reference sequence). This CDR3 region has 15 residues. CDR3 in DNA: TGTGCCAGCAGCCTGCCGACAGGGCCCACCTGGGAGCTGTTTTTT. Translated, it gives CASSLPTGPTWELFF.